This TCR beta chain was found in a study of cytomegalovirus exposure and HLA in healthy donors. Primers: 60 Vbeta forward and 13 Jbeta reverse. Generated by immunoSEQ multiplex PCR, the TCRdb table keeps only in-frame clones and is missing some. The sample yields 100,000 to 150,000 clones, 77% seen once. This CDR3 is 14 amino acids long. Trimming pared 3 bases from V and 4 bases from J, leaving 13 bases between. Germline V gene data show CDR1 as LNHDA and CDR2 as SQIVND (reference sequence). Sequencing was done on a sample of PBMCs. This clonotype was sampled from a male donor in good health and CMV-seropositive. The chain recombines TRBV19 with TRBJ2-7; D might be TRBD1 (5 bases). In DNA, the CDR3 is TGTGCCAGTAGTATTCTAGGACAACGATACGAGCAGTACTTC. Encoded protein: CASSILGQRYEQYF. The variable domain in full, completed from reference TRBV19 and TRBJ2-7, reads DGGITQSPKYLFRKEGQNVTLSCEQNLNHDAMYWYRQDPGQGLRLIYYSQIVNDFQKGDIAEGYSVSREKKESFPLTVTSAQKNPTAFYLCASSILGQRYEQYFGPGTRLTVT.